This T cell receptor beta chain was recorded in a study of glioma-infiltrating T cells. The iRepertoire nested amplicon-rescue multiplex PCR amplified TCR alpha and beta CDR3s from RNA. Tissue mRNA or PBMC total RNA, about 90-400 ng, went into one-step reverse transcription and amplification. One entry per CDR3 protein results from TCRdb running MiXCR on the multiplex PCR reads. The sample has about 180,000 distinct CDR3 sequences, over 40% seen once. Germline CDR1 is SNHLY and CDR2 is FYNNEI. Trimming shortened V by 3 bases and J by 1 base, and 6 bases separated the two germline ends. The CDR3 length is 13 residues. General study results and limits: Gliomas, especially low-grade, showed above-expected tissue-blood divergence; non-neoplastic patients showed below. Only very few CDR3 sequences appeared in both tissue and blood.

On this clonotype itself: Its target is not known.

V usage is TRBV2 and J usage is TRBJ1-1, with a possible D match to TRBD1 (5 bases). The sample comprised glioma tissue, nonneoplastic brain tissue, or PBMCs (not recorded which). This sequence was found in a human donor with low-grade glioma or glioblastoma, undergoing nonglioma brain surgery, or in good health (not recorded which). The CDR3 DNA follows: TGTGCCAGCAGTGATGGGGGGAACACTGAAGCTTTCTTT. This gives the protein CASSDGGNTEAFF. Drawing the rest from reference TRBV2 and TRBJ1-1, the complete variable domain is EPEVTQTPSHQVTQMGQEVILRCVPISNHLYFYWYRQILGQKVEFLVSFYNNEISEKSEIFDDQFSVERPDGSNFTLKIRSTKLEDSAMYFCASSDGGNTEAFFGQGTRLTVV.